This entry concerns a single T cell receptor beta chain. TCRdb's copy holds only in-frame clones and misses some; the assay was immunoSEQ multiplex PCR. The table lists around 80,000 clones, approximately 94% of them singletons. Trimming removed 9 bases from V and 4 bases from J, with 16 bases in between. The CDR3 has 13 residues. Germline CDR1 and CDR2: SNHLY and FYNNEI. This sample was taken from a study of control samples from healthy donors and cancer patients. The source of this sequence is a woman aged 25-40 years in good health. The sequencing input was blood. J is TRBJ2-7 and V is TRBV2; D may be TRBD1 (6 bases). The CDR3 DNA reads as TGTGCCAGTGGACCCGGGACACCGTACGAGCAGTACGTC. It yields the protein CASGPGTPYEQYV.